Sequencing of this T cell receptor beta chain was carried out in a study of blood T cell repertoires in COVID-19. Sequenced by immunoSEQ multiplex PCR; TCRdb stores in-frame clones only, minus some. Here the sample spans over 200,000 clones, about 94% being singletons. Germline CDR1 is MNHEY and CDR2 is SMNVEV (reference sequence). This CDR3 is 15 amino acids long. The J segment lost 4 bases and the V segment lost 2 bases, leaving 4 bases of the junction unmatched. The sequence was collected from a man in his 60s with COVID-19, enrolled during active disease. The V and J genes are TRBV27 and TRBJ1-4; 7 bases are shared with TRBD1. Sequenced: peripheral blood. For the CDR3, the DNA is TGTGCCAGCAGTTTAAGGGGGCGGCTTAATGAAAAACTGTTTTTT. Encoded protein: CASSLRGRLNEKLFF.